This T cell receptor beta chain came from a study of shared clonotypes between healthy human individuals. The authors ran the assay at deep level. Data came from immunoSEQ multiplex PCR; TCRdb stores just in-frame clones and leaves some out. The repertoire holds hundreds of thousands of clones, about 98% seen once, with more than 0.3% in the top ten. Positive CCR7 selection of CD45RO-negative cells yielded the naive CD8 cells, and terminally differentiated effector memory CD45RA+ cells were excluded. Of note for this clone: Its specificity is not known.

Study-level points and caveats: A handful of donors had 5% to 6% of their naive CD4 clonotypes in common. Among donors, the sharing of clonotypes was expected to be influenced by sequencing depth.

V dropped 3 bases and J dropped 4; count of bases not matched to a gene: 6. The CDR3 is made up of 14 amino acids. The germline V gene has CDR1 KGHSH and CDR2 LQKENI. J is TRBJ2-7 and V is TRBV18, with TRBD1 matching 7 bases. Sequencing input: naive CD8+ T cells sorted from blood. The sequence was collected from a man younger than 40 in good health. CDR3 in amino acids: CASSPSTGLYEQYF. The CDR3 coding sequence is TGTGCCAGCTCACCCTCGACAGGGCTTTACGAGCAGTACTTC. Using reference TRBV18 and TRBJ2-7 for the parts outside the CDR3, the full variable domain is NAGVMQNPRHLVRRRGQEARLRCSPMKGHSHVYWYRQLPEEGLKFMVYLQKENIIDESGMPKERFSAEFPKEGPSILRIQQVVRGDSAAYFCASSPSTGLYEQYFGPGTRLTVT.